This T cell receptor beta chain is drawn from a study of blood T cell repertoires in COVID-19 (dated by TCRdb to between 2020 and 2021). About the study as a whole: Collaborator samples came from the United States, Italy and Spain and covered acute and convalescent phases of COVID-19. The prospective study material was composed of cDNA or gDNA derived from T cells, B-cell-depleted T cells, or PBMCs. Where available, HLA class I and class II types were taken from metadata supplied by the sample provider and were not determined by assay-based typing. Sample metadata almost always included a de-identified subject ID, COVID-19 status, age in years and sex. The repertoires were made available in a free public database intended to serve as a resource for research on the immune response to SARS-CoV-2. Subjects who had been exposed to COVID-19, were actively infected with it, or had recovered from it provided the deeply sampled blood TCRbeta repertoires that made up the dataset. Samples came from the ongoing ImmuneRACE study (first 160 participants) plus 1,254 subjects from 6 global collaborators.

The CDR3 spans 13 residues, from the cysteine through the phenylalanine. The only DNA kept is the CDR3, 39 bases in frame from the first base. CDR1 and CDR2 are drawn from the germline V gene: MNHEY, SVGAGI. V lost 6 bases and J lost 7 bases; the stretch between them is 15 bases long. The investigation overall reported the following: How much clinical and demographic metadata was included differed by source and by participant, and the metadata was provided uncurated.

In the case of this clone: It has no known antigen specificity. No base-level quality is on record; no much larger clone is a single base apart.

Each collaborating institution followed its own protocols to collect whole blood in K2EDTA tubes. For TCRbeta analysis, collaborators shipped samples in one of three forms: frozen whole blood, isolated PBMCs, or DNA extracted from either of those sample types. TCRbeta CDR3 regions were amplified from genomic DNA using the immunoSEQ Assay, a bias-controlled multiplex PCR. The authors' analysis ran thus. Nucleated cell counts per sample were estimated from amplification of reference gene primers within the assay. Sequence reads were collapsed and filtered to measure the absolute abundance of every unique TCRbeta CDR3 rearrangement. For each sample, productive Simpson clonality was calculated as the square root of Simpson's diversity index across productive rearrangements. As stored in TCRdb, this immuneACCESS dataset retains in-frame rearrangements with V and J assigned. A fraction of the clones does not appear; measured against another copy, unresolved V genes explain less than half of the discrepancy, and the remainder lacks a known reason. V and J calls and clone size follow that table, whereas D and trimming were derived from the DNA. In this sample the table shows around 200,000 clones, around four fifths of which occur a single time. The ten top clones hold roughly 2.8% of the sample.

This chain joins TRBV6-5 to TRBJ1-2; no D gene is confidently identified. The sequencing input was peripheral blood. The receptor comes from a man in his forties or fifties with active or convalescent COVID-19. The CDR3 region reads CASSRSRQGGYTF. Read as DNA, the sequence is TGTGCCAGCAGCCGATCTAGGCAAGGTGGCTACACCTTC.